The 26 T cell receptor beta chains below come from one sample, sequenced in a study of blood T cell repertoires in COVID-19. TCRdb's copy holds only in-frame clones and misses some; the assay was immunoSEQ multiplex PCR. The repertoire holds about 360,000 clones, with about 90% as singletons. The sample comprised PBMCs or T cells enriched from blood (not recorded which). These receptors all stem from a man in his forties in a cohort exposed to, infected with or recovered from COVID-19 (not recorded which).

The V and J genes are TRBV11-2 and TRBJ2-2, with a tentative D call TRBD1 (6 bases). V lost 5 bases, J lost 4 bases, and 17 bases lay in between. There are 16 residues in the CDR3. Germline-derived CDR1 and CDR2 are SGHAT and FQNNGV. CDR3 coding DNA: TGTGCCAGCAGCCCCCGTTGGGGGCCGGGCACCGGGGAGCTGTTTTTT. Amino acid sequence: CASSPRWGPGTGELFF.

This clone was recorded only once. The chain has TRBV10-3 and TRBJ2-7; 9 bases align to TRBD2. V was pared by 3 bases and J by 4 bases, with 4 bases of the junction left unmatched. Germline V gene data show CDR1 as ENHRY and CDR2 as SYGVKD. This CDR3 is 14 amino acids long. The CDR3 loop is CAISEAGGRYEQYF. Written as DNA, the CDR3 is TGTGCCATCAGTGAAGCGGGAGGAAGATACGAGCAGTACTTC.

On this clone itself: This CDR3 is also generated by other DNA sequences in the sample. The chain is built from TRBV27 and TRBJ1-6; 7 bases align to TRBD1. Germline V gives CDR1 MNHEY, CDR2 SMNVEV (reference sequence). The CDR3 is 14 amino acids. V was clipped by 5 bases and J by 7 bases; unmatched bases: 5. The CDR3 bases are TGTGCCAGCAGTCCGGGGACAGCAAATTCACCCCTCCACTTT. Amino acid sequence: CASSPGTANSPLHF.

The chain couples TRBV4-2 to TRBJ2-1, with D maybe TRBD2 (6 bases). Germline values: CDR1 LGHNA, CDR2 YNFKEQ. The V end was cut by 0 bases, the J end by 7 bases, with 13 bases between. CDR3 length: 15 residues. Here the CDR3 reads CASSQDPQSGNEQFF. CDR3 DNA sequence: TGTGCCAGCAGCCAAGATCCTCAGAGCGGGAATGAGCAGTTCTTC.

This clone occurred a few times. The chain has TRBV7-9 and TRBJ2-7; 7 nucleotides match TRBD1. Trimming removed 2 bases from V and 3 bases from J; junction bases left unmatched: 4. The CDR3 has 14 residues. Germline CDR1 reads SEHNR; CDR2 reads FQNEAQ (reference sequence). The DNA for the CDR3 is TGTGCCAGCAGCTTACAGGGGGTAAGCTACGAGCAGTACTTC. Encoded protein: CASSLQGVSYEQYF.

This sequence joins TRBV19 and TRBJ2-1; 8 nucleotides agree with TRBD1. The ends lost 9 bases at V and 8 bases at J; junction bases unmatched: 12. Germline V gives CDR1 LNHDA, CDR2 SQIVND (reference sequence). This CDR3 spans 14 amino acids. The CDR3 DNA reads as TGTGCCAGCCGGAGGACAGGGAACTTGGATGAGCAGTTCTTC. Translated: CASRRTGNLDEQFF.

The rearrangement uses TRBV4-2 and TRBJ2-7, with 11 bases lining up with TRBD1. CDR1 and CDR2 (germline): LGHNA, YNFKEQ. V was clipped by 4 bases and J by 5 bases; unmatched bases: 13. This CDR3 region has 17 residues. The CDR3 reads CASSPQASGTGGNEQYF. For the CDR3, the DNA is TGTGCCAGCAGCCCACAAGCGTCCGGGACAGGGGGAAACGAGCAGTACTTC.

The rearrangement links TRBV5-4 to TRBJ1-1; weak D call: TRBD1 (6 bases). CDR1 and CDR2 (germline): SGHNT, YYREEE (reference sequence). The CDR3 is 15 residues long. Trimming pared 0 bases from V and 1 base from J, leaving 10 bases between. The CDR3 sequence: CASSLALGGNTEAFF. The CDR3 nucleotides are TGTGCCAGCAGCTTGGCGTTAGGGGGGAACACTGAAGCTTTCTTT. Using reference TRBV5-4 and TRBJ1-1 for the parts outside the CDR3, the full variable domain is ETGVTQSPTHLIKTRGQQVTLRCSSQSGHNTVSWYQQALGQGPQFIFQYYREEENGRGNFPPRFSGLQFPNYSSELNVNALELDDSALYLCASSLALGGNTEAFFGQGTRLTVV.

This clone was counted a single time. The rearrangement joins TRBV6-1 to TRBJ1-5, with 9 bases that match TRBD1. CDR1 is MNHNS, CDR2 SASEGT, per germline. J lost 2 bases, V lost 3 bases, and 8 bases had no gene match. The CDR3 sequence is 17 residues long. CDR3 loop: CASSDSRGTGRNQPQHF. The CDR3 DNA reads TGTGCCAGCAGTGATTCCCGCGGGACAGGGCGCAATCAGCCCCAGCATTTT.

This rearrangement joins TRBV11-1 to TRBJ2-7, with D possibly matching TRBD1 (6 bases). Germline CDR1 is SGHAT and CDR2 is FQDESV (reference sequence). V dropped 5 bases and J dropped 4 bases, with 9 bases sitting between them. The CDR3 is 12 residues long. DNA of the CDR3: TGTGCCAGCAGCGCCGGACAGTACGAGCAGTACTTC. As protein: CASSAGQYEQYF.

The chain recombines TRBV5-6 with TRBJ1-6; TRBD1 matches at 7 bases. Germline V lookup: CDR1 SGHDT, CDR2 YYEEEE. The trim removed 3 bases at V and 11 bases at J, leaving 8 bases unmatched. The length of the CDR3 is 14 residues. The CDR3, as DNA: TGTGCCAGCAGCTCTCGACAGGGTAGAACACCCCTCCACTTT. Residues: CASSSRQGRTPLHF.

The genes are TRBV7-9 and TRBJ2-3; D gene uncertain. Germline CDR1 reads SEHNR; CDR2 reads FQNEAQ (reference sequence). The CDR3 length is 15 residues. Trimming shortened V by 1 base and J by 1 base, and 9 bases separated the two germline ends. The DNA for the CDR3 is TGTGCCAGCAGCTTAGTGTTGGCCGGCACAGATACGCAGTATTTT. This sequence encodes CASSLVLAGTDTQYF.

The V and J genes are TRBV4-1 and TRBJ2-7; tentative D call: TRBD1 (6 bases). The CDR3 totals 13 residues. The germline gives CDR1 MGHRA, CDR2 YSYEKL. The V end lost 4 bases, the J end lost 3 bases, and 10 bases lay between the germline ends. The CDR3 loop reads CASSRDRFYEQYF. CDR3 sequence (DNA): TGCGCCAGCAGCCGCGACAGGTTCTACGAGCAGTACTTC.

This CDR3 is CASSSTGVSAFF. DNA of the CDR3: TGTGCCAGCAGTTCAACAGGGGTCTCGGCTTTCTTT. The rearrangement uses TRBV28 and TRBJ1-1, with TRBD1 matching 7 bases. The length of the CDR3 is 12 residues. Germline CDR1 reads MDHEN; CDR2 reads SYDVKM. With V trimmed by 4 bases and J by 11 bases, 7 bases remained unmatched.

The CDR3 is CASSQRTGDNNQPQHF. In DNA form, the CDR3 reads TGTGCCAGCAGCCAACGGACAGGGGACAACAATCAGCCCCAGCATTTT. This sequence joins TRBV3-1 (or the pseudogene TRBV3-2) and TRBJ1-5; TRBD1 aligns across 9 bases. Germline-derived CDR1 and CDR2 are LGHDT and YNNKEL (reference sequence). V shed 2 bases, J shed 3 bases, and the junction held 5 bases outside the gene matches. The CDR3 covers 16 residues.

The CDR3 DNA sequence: TGTGCCAGCAGTCTAACCGGGGGACGGACTAGGAACACTGAAGCTTTCTTT. It encodes CASSLTGGRTRNTEAFF. This chain uses TRBV28 with TRBJ1-1; D is possibly TRBD1 (5 bases). The CDR3 runs 17 residues. Germline lookup yields CDR1 MDHEN and CDR2 SYDVKM. With 5 bases removed from V and 1 base from J, the gap between germline ends came to 20 bases.

V gene TRBV5-1 combines with J gene TRBJ2-7; TRBD2 aligns across 10 bases. V gave up 2 bases and J gave up 0 bases; unmatched junction bases: 8. The length of the CDR3 is 17 residues. CDR1 is SGHRS, CDR2 YFSETQ, per germline. CDR3 residues: CASSFLAGGDSSYEQYF. The CDR3 region has the DNA TGCGCCAGCAGCTTCTTAGCGGGAGGCGACAGCTCCTACGAGCAGTACTTC.

This chain uses TRBV4-2 with TRBJ1-5; D might be TRBD1 (6 bases). This CDR3 has 16 residues. V was clipped by 1 base and J by 3 bases, with 13 bases between them. Per germline, CDR1 LGHNA and CDR2 YNFKEQ. Written as DNA, the CDR3 is TGTGCCAGCAGCCAAGGAGGGGCAGGGGACAATCAGCCCCAGCATTTT. This translates into CASSQGGAGDNQPQHF.

V is TRBV18 and J is TRBJ2-2; 12 positions match TRBD1. Germline V gene sequence: CDR1 KGHSH, CDR2 LQKENI. The CDR3 extends over 18 amino acids. J lost 2 bases, V lost 2 bases, and 6 bases had no gene match. Here the CDR3 reads CASSPFGTGGLNTGELFF. The CDR3 nucleotides are TGTGCCAGCTCACCATTCGGGACAGGGGGCCTCAACACCGGGGAGCTGTTTTTT.

V is TRBV20-1 and J is TRBJ2-3; 10 bases line up with TRBD2. The V segment lost 3 bases and the J segment 7 bases; nucleotides outside the gene matches: 10. The CDR3 consists of 15 residues. Germline lookup yields CDR1 DFQATT and CDR2 SNEGSKA (reference sequence). This chain's CDR3 is CSASVASGRSNTQYF. As DNA, the CDR3 is TGCAGTGCTAGTGTGGCTAGCGGGAGATCAAATACGCAGTATTTT.

In DNA form, the CDR3 reads TGTGCCAGTAGTCCGGACAGCAATGAGCAGTTCTTC. Translated, it gives CASSPDSNEQFF. This chain connects TRBV19 to TRBJ2-1, with a weak D call TRBD1 (6 bases). The CDR3 has 12 residues. V dropped 5 bases and J dropped 6 bases, with 8 bases sitting between them. Per germline, CDR1 LNHDA and CDR2 SQIVND (reference sequence).

This chain uses TRBV27 with TRBJ1-1; 9 bases fit TRBD1. V was pared by 6 bases and J by 6 bases, with 8 bases of the junction left unmatched. CDR1 is MNHEY and CDR2 is SMNVEV in the germline V gene (reference sequence). This CDR3 is built from 14 residues. CDR3 in DNA: TGTGCCAGCAGGAACAGGGGGCGCGTCCCTGAAGCTTTCTTT. This codes for CASRNRGRVPEAFF.

The CDR3 coding sequence is TGTGCTAGTGGTCGAGGGAGCAATCAGCCCCAGCATTTT. This gives the protein CASGRGSNQPQHF. The rearrangement uses TRBV12-5 and TRBJ1-5; D call uncertain. CDR3 size: 13 residues. The V gene lost 5 bases and the J gene lost 1 base, with 6 bases spanning the gap. Germline assignment: CDR1 LGHNT and CDR2 FRNRAP. Combining the CDR3 with reference TRBV12-5 and TRBJ1-5 gives the whole variable domain DARVTQTPRHKVTEMGQEVTMRCQPILGHNTVFWYRQTMMQGLELLAYFRNRAPLDDSGMPKDRFSAEMPDATLATLKIQPSEPRDSAVYFCASGRGSNQPQHFGDGTRLSIL.

The chain recombines TRBV19 with TRBJ2-1; 9 bases agree with TRBD2. With 5 bases clipped from V and 0 bases from J, the junction kept 2 bases outside the gene matches. There are 15 residues in the CDR3. The germline V gene has CDR1 LNHDA and CDR2 SQIVND (reference sequence). CDR3 DNA: TGTGCCAGTAGTCGTAGCGGGAGCTCCTACAATGAGCAGTTCTTC. Translated, it gives CASSRSGSSYNEQFF.

The chain employs TRBV5-1 and TRBJ2-7; D is perhaps TRBD1 (6 bases). The V gene lost 2 bases and the J gene lost 5 bases, with 14 bases spanning the gap. The CDR3 totals 14 residues. The germline CDR1 and CDR2 sequences are SGHRS and YFSETQ. CDR3 in amino acids: CASSFQGKGNEQYF. In DNA, the CDR3 is TGCGCCAGCAGCTTCCAGGGGAAAGGCAACGAGCAGTACTTC.

The CDR3 loop reads CASSYRQGRSNTGELFF. CDR3 coding DNA: TGCGCCAGCAGCTATCGACAGGGCCGATCGAACACCGGGGAGCTGTTTTTT. The chain joins TRBV5-1 to TRBJ2-2, with TRBD1 matching 7 bases. With 3 bases clipped from V and 0 bases from J, the junction kept 8 bases outside the gene matches. This CDR3 is built from 17 residues. Germline V CDR1 and CDR2: SGHRS, YFSETQ.